This T cell receptor (beta chain) appears in the sequencing data of a study of CD8 T cells in Susac syndrome. Germline assignment: CDR1 DFQATT and CDR2 SNEGSKA (reference sequence). The CDR3 has 13 residues. With 3 bases clipped from V and 7 bases from J, the junction kept 5 bases outside the gene matches. Recently defined diagnostic criteria classed the Susac syndrome patients as definite or probable. Through negative isolation, CD4+ and CD8+ T cells were obtained, while TEMRA cells were enriched using FACS. RNA, at roughly 0.45 to 1 ug, was reverse transcribed with random hexamers. Across 54 Vbeta and 13 Jbeta, TCR beta CDR3 was amplified with immunoSEQ multiplex PCR. TCRdb analysed the immunoSEQ multiplex PCR reads with MiXCR anew, one entry per CDR3 protein. This table holds over 150,000 distinct CDR3 sequences, about 93% found once. A word on this clonotype: Antigen unknown.

Study-wide findings and caveats: The CD4+ T cell repertoires that were profiled in Susac syndrome showed no clonal expansion.

The genes are TRBV20-1 and TRBJ2-7, with TRBD2 identical over 11 bases. The source is a human donor with Susac syndrome. The sequenced material came from CD4+ T cells from PBMCs. The CDR3 nucleotides are TGCAGTGCTAGGACTAGCGGGGTCGGAGAGCAGTACTTC. Encoded protein: CSARTSGVGEQYF.